This T cell receptor (beta chain) was profiled in a study of human T cells and chemical hapten exposure. A note on this clonotype: Its target is unknown. A much larger clone is a single base away; this may be a read error.

The library tagged each cDNA molecule with unique molecular identifiers. How the authors handled the data: Samples had a median of about 95,000 TCRs, ranging 23,224 to 690,600. TCRdb fed the RACE reads into MiXCR, producing one record per CDR3 protein. The V and J calls were determined by TCRdb, not by the authors. The table has roughly 130,000 distinct CDR3 sequences, approximately 8.3% seen once. Indicated time point: healthy volunteer bleed at 2 weeks. It was from unfractionated whole blood that total RNA was extracted. This CDR3 has 16 residues. Germline trimming cut 0 bases from V and 2 bases from J; bases unmatched to any gene: 4. Germline CDR1 is SGDLS and CDR2 is YYNGEE. Study-wide results and limits: DPC sensitization produced no change in TCRs with frequency above 1 in 1000.

The chain recombines TRBV9 with TRBJ2-3; 9 positions agree with TRBD2. The sequence derives from a male donor in good health. Some clones in this sample may be carry-over from other donors' samples. The sequenced sample was whole blood. CDR3 in DNA: TGTGCCAGCAGCGTAGTGGAGCGGGGGGTCACAGATACGCAGTATTTT. Translation gives CASSVVERGVTDTQYF.